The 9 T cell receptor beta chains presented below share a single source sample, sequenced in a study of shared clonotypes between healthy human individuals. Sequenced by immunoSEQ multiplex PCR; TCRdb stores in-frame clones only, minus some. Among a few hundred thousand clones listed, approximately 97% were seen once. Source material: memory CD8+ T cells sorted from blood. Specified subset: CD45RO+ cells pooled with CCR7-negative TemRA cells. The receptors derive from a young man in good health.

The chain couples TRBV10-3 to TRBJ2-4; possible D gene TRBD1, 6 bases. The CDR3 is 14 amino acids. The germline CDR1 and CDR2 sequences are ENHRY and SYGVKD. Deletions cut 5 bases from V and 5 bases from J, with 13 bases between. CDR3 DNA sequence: TGTGCCATCAGTAGACAGGCGAGGGAAAACATTCAGTACTTC. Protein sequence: CAISRQARENIQYF.

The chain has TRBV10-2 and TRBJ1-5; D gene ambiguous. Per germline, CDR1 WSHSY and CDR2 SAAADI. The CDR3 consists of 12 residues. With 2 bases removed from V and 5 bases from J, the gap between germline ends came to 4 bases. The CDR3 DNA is TGCGCCAGCAGTGAGGGGGATCAGCCCCAGCATTTT. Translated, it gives CASSEGDQPQHF.

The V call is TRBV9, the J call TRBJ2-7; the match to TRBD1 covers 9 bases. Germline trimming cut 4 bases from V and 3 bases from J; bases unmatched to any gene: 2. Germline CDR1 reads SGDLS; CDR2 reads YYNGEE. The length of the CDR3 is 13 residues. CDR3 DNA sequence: TGTGCCAGCAGCACGGGACAGGGCTACGAGCAGTACTTC. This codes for CASSTGQGYEQYF.

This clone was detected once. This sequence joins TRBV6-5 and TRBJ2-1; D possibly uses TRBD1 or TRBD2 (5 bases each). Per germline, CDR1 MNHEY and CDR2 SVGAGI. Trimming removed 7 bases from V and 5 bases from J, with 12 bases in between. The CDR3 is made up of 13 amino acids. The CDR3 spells CASNNRGHNEQFF. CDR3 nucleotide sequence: TGTGCCAGCAACAACCGGGGCCACAATGAGCAGTTCTTC.

CDR3 loop: CASSPRVSGEQYF. The CDR3 DNA follows: TGCGCCAGCAGCCCCAGGGTCTCGGGGGAGCAGTACTTC. The J gene is TRBJ2-7, the V gene TRBV5-1; D is possibly TRBD1 or TRBD2 (5 bases each). Trimming removed 4 bases from V and 7 bases from J, with 15 bases in between. This CDR3 has 13 amino acids. CDR1 is SGHRS, CDR2 YFSETQ, per germline. The full variable domain, rest sourced from reference TRBV5-1 and TRBJ2-7, is KAGVTQTPRYLIKTRGQQVTLSCSPISGHRSVSWYQQTPGQGLQFLFEYFSETQRNKGNFPGRFSGRQFSNSRSEMNVSTLELGDSALYLCASSPRVSGEQYFGPGTRLTVT.

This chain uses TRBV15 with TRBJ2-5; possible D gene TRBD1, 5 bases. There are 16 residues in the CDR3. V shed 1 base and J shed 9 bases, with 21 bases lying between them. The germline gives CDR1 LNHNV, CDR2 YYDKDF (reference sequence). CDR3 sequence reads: CATSRGAQGTQGAQYF. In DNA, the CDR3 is TGTGCCACCAGCAGAGGAGCCCAGGGAACCCAAGGGGCCCAGTACTTC.

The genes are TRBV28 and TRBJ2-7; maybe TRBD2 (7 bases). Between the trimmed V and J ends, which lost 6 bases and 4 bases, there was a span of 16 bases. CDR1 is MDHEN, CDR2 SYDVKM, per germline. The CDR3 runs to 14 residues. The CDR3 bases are TGTGCCAGCAGCCGCTCGGGGGGCAGATACGAGCAGTACTTC. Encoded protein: CASSRSGGRYEQYF.

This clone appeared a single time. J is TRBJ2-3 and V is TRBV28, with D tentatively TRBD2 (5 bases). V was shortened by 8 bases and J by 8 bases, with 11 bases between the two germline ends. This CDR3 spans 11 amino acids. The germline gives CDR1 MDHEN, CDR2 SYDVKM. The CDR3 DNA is TGTGCCAGCCGGGGAAGCTTTACGCAGTATTTT. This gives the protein CASRGSFTQYF.

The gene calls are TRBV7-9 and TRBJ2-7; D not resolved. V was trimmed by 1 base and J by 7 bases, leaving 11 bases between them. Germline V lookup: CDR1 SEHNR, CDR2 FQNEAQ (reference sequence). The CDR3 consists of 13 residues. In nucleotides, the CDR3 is TGTGCCAGCAGCTTAGGTTCCCTTGAGGAGCAGTACTTC. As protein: CASSLGSLEEQYF.